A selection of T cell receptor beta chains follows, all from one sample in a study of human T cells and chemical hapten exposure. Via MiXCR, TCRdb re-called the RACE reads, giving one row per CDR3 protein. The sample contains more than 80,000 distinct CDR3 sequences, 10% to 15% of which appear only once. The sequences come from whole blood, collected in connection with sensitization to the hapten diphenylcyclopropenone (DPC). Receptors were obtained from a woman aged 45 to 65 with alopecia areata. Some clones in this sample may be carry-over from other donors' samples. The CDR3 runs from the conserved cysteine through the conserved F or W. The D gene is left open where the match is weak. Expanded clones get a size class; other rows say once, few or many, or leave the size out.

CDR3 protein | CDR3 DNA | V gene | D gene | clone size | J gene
CASSLAAGESTEAFF | TGTGCCAGCAGTTTGGCTGCGGGTGAGTCCACTGAAGCTTTCTTT | TRBV28 | . | many | TRBJ1-1
CASSLDTNYGYTF | TGTGCCAGCAGTTTAGACACTAACTATGGCTACACCTTC | TRBV12-3/TRBV12-4 | . | many | TRBJ1-2
CASSTSGVRSYEQYF | TGTGCCAGCAGCACCAGCGGGGTTCGCTCCTACGAGCAGTACTTC | TRBV11-2 | TRBD2 | few | TRBJ2-7
CASSWGTAETQYF | TGCGCCAGCAGCTGGGGGACAGCGGAGACCCAGTACTTC | TRBV5-1 | TRBD1 | few | TRBJ2-5
CASSFGGPGVRLEQYF | TGTGCCAGCAGCTTCGGAGGGCCCGGGGTCCGCTTAGAGCAGTACTTC | TRBV7-2 | . | few | TRBJ2-7
CASSSPANEKLFF | TGTGCCAGCAGTTCGCCCGCTAATGAAAAACTGTTTTTT | TRBV27 | . | . | TRBJ1-4
CASSLHMNTEAFF | TGTGCCAGCAGCCTCCATATGAACACTGAAGCTTTCTTT | TRBV7-9 | . | few | TRBJ1-1
CAGASTGDGTDTQYF | TGTGCCGGGGCCTCAACGGGAGACGGGACAGATACGCAGTATTTT | TRBV28 | . | . | TRBJ2-3
CASRDRTDYNQPQHF | TGTGCCAGCAGGGACCGGACGGATTACAATCAGCCCCAGCATTTT | TRBV2 | . | many | TRBJ1-5
CASSLMTSSSLQETQYF | TGTGCCAGCAGCTTAATGACTAGCTCATCGCTCCAAGAGACCCAGTACTTC | TRBV7-6 | TRBD2 | many | TRBJ2-5
CASSFQTVEAFF | TGTGCCAGCAGTTTCCAAACAGTTGAAGCTTTCTTT | TRBV28 | . | few | TRBJ1-1
CASRKGLGGSYGYTF | TGTGCCAGCAGGAAAGGACTAGGGGGCAGCTATGGCTACACCTTC | TRBV28 | TRBD1 | many | TRBJ1-2
CASSLVSEGPYEQYF | TGCGCCAGCAGCTTGGTCTCGGAGGGACCCTACGAGCAGTACTTC | TRBV5-1 | . | . | TRBJ2-7
CASSSGGTSRHEQYF | TGTGCCAGCAGTTCGGGGGGGACTAGTCGGCACGAGCAGTACTTC | TRBV28 | TRBD2 | few | TRBJ2-7
CASSALPRDSPTDTQYF | TGTGCCAGCAGCGCCCTCCCCCGGGACAGCCCCACAGATACGCAGTATTTT | TRBV7-9 | TRBD1 | . | TRBJ2-3
CASSTGTSGRDETQYF | TGTGCCAGCAGTACCGGAACTAGCGGGAGGGATGAGACCCAGTACTTC | TRBV28 | TRBD2 | few | TRBJ2-5
CAAKNAYSNEQFF | TGTGCCGCTAAAAACGCATACAGCAATGAGCAGTTCTTC | TRBV19 | . | few | TRBJ2-1
CASSYLKSGGRVETQYF | TGTGCCAGCAGCTACCTAAAAAGTGGTGGAAGAGTAGAGACCCAGTACTTC | TRBV7-2 | . | few | TRBJ2-5
CASSYSTAQGLTEAFF | TGTGCCAGCAGTTACTCGACGGCCCAGGGCCTAACTGAAGCTTTCTTT | TRBV6-5 | . | . | TRBJ1-1
CASNTIALDQPQHF | TGTGCCAGCAATACAATCGCCCTGGATCAGCCCCAGCATTTT | TRBV7-8 | . | . | TRBJ1-5
CASSPQHYGYTF | TGTGCCAGCAGCCCGCAACACTATGGCTACACCTTC | TRBV28 | . | . | TRBJ1-2
CASSQDITEAFF | TGTGCCAGCAGCCAGGACATCACTGAAGCTTTCTTT | TRBV28 | . | . | TRBJ1-1
CASSPGRRDTEAFF | TGTGCCAGCAGCCCTGGGAGAAGGGACACTGAAGCTTTCTTT | TRBV7-9 | . | . | TRBJ1-1
CASSLYNRVYEQYF | TGTGCCAGCAGCTTGTATAACAGGGTCTACGAGCAGTACTTC | TRBV5-4 | . | few | TRBJ2-7
CATNTGAYEQYF | TGTGCCACAAACACAGGGGCCTACGAGCAGTACTTC | TRBV6-5 | TRBD1 | few | TRBJ2-7
CASTAGQGLRGRDWNTQYF | TGTGCCAGCACCGCGGGACAGGGATTGAGGGGGAGGGACTGGAATACGCAGTATTTT | TRBV12-3/TRBV12-4 | TRBD1 | . | TRBJ2-3
CASVRADTQYF | TGTGCCAGCGTGCGGGCAGATACGCAGTATTTT | TRBV28 | . | . | TRBJ2-3
CASSWGDSYEQYF | TGTGCCAGCAGTTGGGGGGACTCCTACGAGCAGTACTTC | TRBV12-3/TRBV12-4 | . | . | TRBJ2-7
CASRSLGGYNQPQHF | TGTGCCAGCAGATCTCTAGGGGGTTACAATCAGCCCCAGCATTTT | TRBV28 | . | . | TRBJ1-5
CASSKGQGSEQYF | TGTGCCAGCAGCAAGGGACAGGGTAGCGAGCAGTACTTC | TRBV21-1 | . | few | TRBJ2-7
CASSNPRLAGSSGELFF | TGCGCCAGCAGCAACCCGCGACTAGCGGGATCCTCCGGGGAGCTGTTTTTT | TRBV5-1 | TRBD2 | many | TRBJ2-2
CASSYGDPYSGNTIYF | TGTGCCAGCAGTTACGGGGACCCATACTCTGGAAACACCATATATTTT | TRBV6-6 | . | . | TRBJ1-3
CASSLDFYEQYF | TGCGCCAGCAGCCTGGACTTCTACGAGCAGTACTTC | TRBV5-1 | . | few | TRBJ2-7
CASSAGRALHF | TGTGCCAGCAGTGCGGGCCGGGCCCTCCACTTT | TRBV12-3/TRBV12-4 | . | . | TRBJ1-6
CASSLASVVAGKETQYF | TGTGCCAGCAGCTTAGCCTCCGTGGTAGCGGGAAAAGAGACCCAGTACTTC | TRBV11-2 | TRBD2 | . | TRBJ2-5
CASSWDSLETQYF | TGTGCCAGCAGCTGGGACAGTCTAGAGACCCAGTACTTC | TRBV7-6 | TRBD1 | few | TRBJ2-5
CASSLGWYYEQYF | TGTGCCAGCAGCTTAGGATGGTACTACGAGCAGTACTTC | TRBV7-9 | . | . | TRBJ2-7
CASSEGGPADTQYF | TGTGCCAGCAGTGAAGGCGGTCCGGCGGATACGCAGTATTTT | TRBV6-1 | . | . | TRBJ2-3
CASSPRGRTSLTDTQYF | TGTGCCAGCAGCCCCAGAGGACGGACTAGTTTAACAGATACGCAGTATTTT | TRBV3-2 | . | few | TRBJ2-3
CSVDGRTSFEQFF | TGCAGCGTTGATGGGAGGACTAGTTTTGAGCAGTTCTTC | TRBV29-1 | TRBD2 | . | TRBJ2-1
CASSYDMSYGYTF | TGCGCCAGCAGCTACGACATGAGCTATGGCTACACCTTC | TRBV5-1 | . | many | TRBJ1-2
CASSLSGQREQYF | TGTGCCAGCAGCTTATCAGGACAGCGGGAGCAGTACTTC | TRBV7-2 | . | . | TRBJ2-7
CASRPTSGRARANEQFF | TGTGCCAGCCGACCGACTAGCGGGAGGGCCCGGGCCAATGAGCAGTTCTTC | TRBV27 | TRBD2 | few | TRBJ2-1
CASSATGGSEYEQYF | TGTGCCAGCTCAGCTACAGGGGGTTCGGAGTACGAGCAGTACTTC | TRBV18 | TRBD1 | few | TRBJ2-7
CASSRQSGGGTEAFF | TGTGCCAGCAGCCGACAATCAGGGGGAGGCACTGAAGCTTTCTTT | TRBV28 | TRBD1 | . | TRBJ1-1